A selection of T cell receptor beta chains follows, all from one sample in a study of cytomegalovirus exposure and HLA in healthy donors. Method: immunoSEQ multiplex PCR; TCRdb's copy keeps in-frame clones and lacks some. The table includes 110,000 or so clones, 80% to 90% detected once. Sequenced sample: PBMCs. These receptors all come from a man younger than 30 in good health and CMV-seropositive. Both conserved end residues are part of each CDR3. The D gene is left open where the match is weak. Clone sizes are given selectively: once, few, many, or a class where the clone is expanded.

V,J,size,D,CDR3,DNA
TRBV6-6,TRBJ1-2,few,NA,CASSPGNYGYTF,TGTGCCAGCAGTCCGGGGAACTATGGCTACACCTTC
TRBV4-1,TRBJ1-5,once,NA,CASSQRGARDNQPQHF,TGCGCCAGCAGCCAGAGAGGTGCGCGTGATAATCAGCCCCAGCATTTT
TRBV5-6,TRBJ1-3,NA,TRBD1,CASSLVQGIDTIYF,TGTGCCAGCAGCTTGGTACAGGGGATAGACACCATATATTTT
TRBV2,TRBJ2-7,few,TRBD2,CASSGLADHEQYF,TGTGCCAGCAGTGGGCTAGCGGATCACGAGCAGTACTTC
TRBV10-3,TRBJ1-6,NA,NA,CAISEGAQGSSPLHF,TGTGCCATCAGTGAGGGGGCGCAGGGATCCTCACCCCTCCACTTT
TRBV29-1,TRBJ2-1,NA,NA,CSVEDPRVRQYNEQFF,TGCAGCGTTGAAGATCCCAGGGTGCGCCAATACAATGAGCAGTTCTTC
TRBV4-1,TRBJ1-3,NA,NA,CASSHPGGNTIYF,TGCGCCAGCAGCCACCCCGGGGGTAACACCATATATTTT
TRBV29-1,TRBJ1-1,NA,NA,CSVVGAAENTEAFF,TGCAGCGTTGTGGGGGCAGCGGAGAACACTGAAGCTTTCTTT
TRBV6-1,TRBJ2-1,NA,TRBD2,CASGLAYNEQFF,TGTGCCAGCGGACTAGCCTACAATGAGCAGTTCTTC
TRBV6-6,TRBJ2-7,NA,TRBD2,CASSYSPAGVREQYF,TGTGCCAGCAGTTACTCGCCAGCGGGGGTTCGCGAGCAGTACTTC
TRBV28,TRBJ2-7,NA,TRBD1,CASKTTGFYEQYF,TGTGCCAGCAAAACGACAGGGTTCTACGAGCAGTACTTC
TRBV5-4,TRBJ1-1,NA,NA,CASSDGRGTEAFF,TGTGCCAGCAGCGATGGACGGGGAACTGAAGCTTTCTTT
TRBV2,TRBJ1-4,NA,NA,CASTLGGNEKLFF,TGTGCCAGCACCCTGGGGGGGAATGAAAAACTGTTTTTT
TRBV10-3,TRBJ1-5,NA,NA,CAISESGRNQPQHF,TGTGCCATCAGTGAGTCGGGGCGGAATCAGCCCCAGCATTTT
TRBV5-5,TRBJ2-2,NA,NA,CASSLDYTNVDTGELFF,TGTGCCAGCAGCTTGGACTACACTAACGTGGACACCGGGGAGCTGTTTTTT
TRBV4-3,TRBJ2-7,NA,NA,CASSHARGDYEQYF,TGCGCCAGCAGCCACGCCCGGGGTGACTACGAGCAGTACTTC